This TCR beta chain stems from a study of T cell repertoires in cytomegalovirus infection. The wider study: CMV infection plus the matching HLA type was flagged by public TCR beta signatures.

There are many counts of this clonotype. Its antigen is not known. Germline assignment: CDR1 SGHTA and CDR2 FQGNSA. This CDR3 region has 13 residues. V was cut by 6 bases and J by 1 base, with 10 bases left in between. Whole-study findings and limits: Across the ex vivo response, the dominant clonotypes were HLA-C-restricted CMV-specific TCR beta clonotypes. People with CMV and the relevant HLA were identified by cumulative public TCR beta family frequency.

TCRdb passed the reads through MiXCR, listing each CDR3 protein once. The sample has around 260,000 distinct CDR3 sequences, approximately 10% seen once; the top ten hold roughly 16%. The source of this sequence is a human donor in good health (CMV status not recorded). Some clones in this sample may be carry-over from other donors' samples. The chain joins TRBV7-2 to TRBJ2-7, with a possible D match to TRBD1 (6 bases). Sequencing was performed on PBMCs. The CDR3 sequence is CASSTTGSYEQYF. The CDR3 DNA sequence: TGTGCCAGCAGTACGACAGGATCCTACGAGCAGTACTTC.